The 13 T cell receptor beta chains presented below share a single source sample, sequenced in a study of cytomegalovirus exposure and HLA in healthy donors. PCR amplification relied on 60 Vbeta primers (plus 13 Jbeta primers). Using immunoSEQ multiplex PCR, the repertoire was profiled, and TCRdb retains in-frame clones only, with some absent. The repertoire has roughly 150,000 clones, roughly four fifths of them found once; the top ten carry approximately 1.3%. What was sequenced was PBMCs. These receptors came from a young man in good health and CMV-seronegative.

DNA for the CDR3: TGTGCCAGCAGTTCGGTGTGGCAGGGGGAAGTCACCGGGGAGCTGTTTTTT. Protein product: CASSSVWQGEVTGELFF. This sequence joins TRBV28 and TRBJ2-2; 7 bases match TRBD1. Germline CDR1 reads MDHEN; CDR2 reads SYDVKM. The J segment lost 4 bases and the V segment lost 4 bases, leaving 12 bases of the junction unmatched. The CDR3 runs to 17 residues.

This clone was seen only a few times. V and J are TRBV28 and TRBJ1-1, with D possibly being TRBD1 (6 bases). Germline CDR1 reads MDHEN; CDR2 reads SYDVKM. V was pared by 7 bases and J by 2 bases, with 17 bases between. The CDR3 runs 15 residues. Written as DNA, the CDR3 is TGTGCCAGCACTACATCCGGGACAATAAACACTGAAGCTTTCTTT. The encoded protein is CASTTSGTINTEAFF.

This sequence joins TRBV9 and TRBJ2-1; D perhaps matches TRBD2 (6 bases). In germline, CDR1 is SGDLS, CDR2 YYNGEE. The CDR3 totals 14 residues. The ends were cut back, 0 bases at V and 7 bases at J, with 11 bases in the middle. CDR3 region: CASSVVGSGNEQFF. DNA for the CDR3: TGTGCCAGCAGCGTAGTCGGGAGCGGGAATGAGCAGTTCTTC.

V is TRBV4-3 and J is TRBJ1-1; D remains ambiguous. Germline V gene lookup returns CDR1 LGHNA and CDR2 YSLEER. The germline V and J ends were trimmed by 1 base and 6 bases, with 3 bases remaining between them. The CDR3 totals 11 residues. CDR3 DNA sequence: TGCGCCAGCAGCCAAGCGTCTGAAGCTTTCTTT. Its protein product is CASSQASEAFF.

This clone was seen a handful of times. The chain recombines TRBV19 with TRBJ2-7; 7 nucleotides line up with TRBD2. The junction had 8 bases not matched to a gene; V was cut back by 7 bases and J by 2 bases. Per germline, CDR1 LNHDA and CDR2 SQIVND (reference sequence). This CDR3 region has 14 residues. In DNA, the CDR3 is TGTGCCAGTACCCCCCGGGGGGAAACCTACGAGCAGTACTTC. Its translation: CASTPRGETYEQYF. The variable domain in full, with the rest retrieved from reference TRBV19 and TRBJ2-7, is DGGITQSPKYLFRKEGQNVTLSCEQNLNHDAMYWYRQDPGQGLRLIYYSQIVNDFQKGDIAEGYSVSREKKESFPLTVTSAQKNPTAFYLCASTPRGETYEQYFGPGTRLTVT.

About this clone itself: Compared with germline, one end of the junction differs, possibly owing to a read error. The CDR3 DNA reads TGTTCCAGCAGCCCGCGGGAGACCCAGTACTTC. Translating it yields CSSSPRETQYF. The chain couples TRBV7-9 to TRBJ2-5, with D unclear. The CDR3 runs 11 residues. CDR1 is SEHNR and CDR2 is FQNEAQ in the germline V gene (reference sequence).

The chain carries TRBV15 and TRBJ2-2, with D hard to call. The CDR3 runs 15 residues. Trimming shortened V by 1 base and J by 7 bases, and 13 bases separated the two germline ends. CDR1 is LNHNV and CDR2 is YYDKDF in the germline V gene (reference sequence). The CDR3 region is CATSRGPENGGELFF. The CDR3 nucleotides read TGTGCCACCAGCAGAGGCCCCGAGAATGGCGGGGAGCTGTTTTTT.

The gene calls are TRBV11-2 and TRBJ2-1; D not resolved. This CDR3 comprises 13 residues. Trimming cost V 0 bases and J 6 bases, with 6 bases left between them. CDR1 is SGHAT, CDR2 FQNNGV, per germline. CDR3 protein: CASSLDQANEQFF. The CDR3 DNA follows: TGTGCCAGCAGCTTAGATCAGGCCAATGAGCAGTTCTTC.

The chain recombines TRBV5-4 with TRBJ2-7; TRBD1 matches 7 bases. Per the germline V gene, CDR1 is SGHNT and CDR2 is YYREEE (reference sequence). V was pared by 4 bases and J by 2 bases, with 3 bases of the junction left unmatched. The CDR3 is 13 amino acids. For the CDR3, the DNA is TGTGCCAGCAGCGGGACAGCGACCTACGAGCAGTACTTC. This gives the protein CASSGTATYEQYF.

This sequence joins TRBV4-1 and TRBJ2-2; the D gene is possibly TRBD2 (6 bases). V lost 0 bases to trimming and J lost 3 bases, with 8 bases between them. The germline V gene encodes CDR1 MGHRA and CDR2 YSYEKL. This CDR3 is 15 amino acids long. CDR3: CASSQEASDTGELFF. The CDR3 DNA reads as TGCGCCAGCAGCCAAGAGGCTAGCGACACCGGGGAGCTGTTTTTT.

For the CDR3, the DNA is TGTGCCAGCAGATTAAGACAGTCCGATCAGCCCCAGCATTTT. Amino acid sequence: CASRLRQSDQPQHF. The V call is TRBV27, the J call TRBJ1-5, with D maybe TRBD1 (5 bases). The CDR3 is 14 amino acids. Germline CDR1 is MNHEY and CDR2 is SMNVEV (reference sequence). Trimming pared 6 bases from V and 5 bases from J, leaving 14 bases between.

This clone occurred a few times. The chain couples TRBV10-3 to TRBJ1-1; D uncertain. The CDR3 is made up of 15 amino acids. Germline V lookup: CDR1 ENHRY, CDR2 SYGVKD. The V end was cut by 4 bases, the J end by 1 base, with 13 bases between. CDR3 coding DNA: TGTGCCATCAGTGTCAACGTAGTAAGGAACACTGAAGCTTTCTTT. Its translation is CAISVNVVRNTEAFF.

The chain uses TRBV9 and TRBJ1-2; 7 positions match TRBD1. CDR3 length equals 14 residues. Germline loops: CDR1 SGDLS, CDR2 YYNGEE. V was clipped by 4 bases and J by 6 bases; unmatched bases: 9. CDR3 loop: CASSPRQGRDGYTF. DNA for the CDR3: TGTGCCAGCAGCCCACGACAGGGTCGGGATGGCTACACCTTC.